This T cell receptor beta chain was captured by sequencing in a study of T-cell memory formation after mild COVID-19. Germline V CDR1 and CDR2: DFQATT, SNEGSKA (reference sequence). J was trimmed by 0 bases and V by 1 base; bases with no gene match: 8. The CDR3 consists of 16 residues. TCRdb re-called the 5' RACE reads with MiXCR, one entry per CDR3 protein. Seen here are 55,000 to 70,000 distinct CDR3 sequences, about 30% observed once, and the top ten hold around 40%. Input material: PBMCs or a T cell subset sorted from them (not recorded which). The clonotype was recovered from a young man who had mild COVID-19 (a few samples of this study predate the infection). Cell type and time point are not known. The chain is built from TRBV20-1 and TRBJ1-2; 7 nucleotides align to TRBD1. This chain's CDR3 is CSARAWTGRTNYGYTF. The DNA of the CDR3 is TGCAGTGCTAGAGCGTGGACAGGACGAACTAACTATGGCTACACCTTC.